The text below deals with one T cell receptor beta chain. Original data processing: Estimation of nucleated cell counts relied on the amplification of reference gene primers. Using immunoSEQ multiplex PCR, the repertoire was profiled, and TCRdb retains in-frame clones only, with some absent. The DNA gave D and trimming, while V, J and clone size come from that table. The sample shows about 230,000 clones, approximately 81% of them seen only once. This sample was taken from a study of blood T cell repertoires in COVID-19. Study context: Sample material is recorded as cDNA or gDNA derived from T cells, B-cell-depleted T cells, or PBMCs.

V gave up 5 bases and J gave up 0 bases, with 14 bases separating them. CDR1 is SGHTA and CDR2 is FQGNSA in the germline V gene. The CDR3 has 15 amino acids. Sequenced: peripheral blood. The rearrangement joins TRBV7-2 to TRBJ2-7; TRBD2 might be the D (7 bases). The sequence was obtained from a woman older than 75 with acute or convalescent COVID-19. In DNA, the CDR3 is TGTGCCAGCAGCCCTGGGGCGGGGGCCTCCTACGAGCAGTACTTC. Its protein is CASSPGAGASYEQYF.